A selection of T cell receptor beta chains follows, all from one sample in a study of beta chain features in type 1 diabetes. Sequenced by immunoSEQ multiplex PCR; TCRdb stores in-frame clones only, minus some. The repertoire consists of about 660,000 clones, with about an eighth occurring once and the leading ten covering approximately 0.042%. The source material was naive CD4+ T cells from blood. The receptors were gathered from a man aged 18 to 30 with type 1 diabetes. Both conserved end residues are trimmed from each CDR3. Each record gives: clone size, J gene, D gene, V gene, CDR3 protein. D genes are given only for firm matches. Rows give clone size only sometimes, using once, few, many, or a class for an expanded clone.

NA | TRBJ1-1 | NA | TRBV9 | ASSVEPTGRTEAF
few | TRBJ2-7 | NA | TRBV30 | AWSWVLSSYEQY
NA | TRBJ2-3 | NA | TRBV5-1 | ASSLGIGGGVQDTQY
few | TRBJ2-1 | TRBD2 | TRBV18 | ASSLPGLAYNEQF
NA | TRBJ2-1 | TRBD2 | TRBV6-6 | ATGRASSYNEQF
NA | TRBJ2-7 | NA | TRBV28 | ASRGSGRYEQY
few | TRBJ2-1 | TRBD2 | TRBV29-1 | SVDRLAGEVEQF
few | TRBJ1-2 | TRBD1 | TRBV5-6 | ASSQRGRPNYGYT
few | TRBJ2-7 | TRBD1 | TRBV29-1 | SVVKGAPTYEQY
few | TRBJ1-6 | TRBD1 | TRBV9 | ASSVEGGRGLNSPLH
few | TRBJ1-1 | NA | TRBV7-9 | ASSSTRAPRPSEAF